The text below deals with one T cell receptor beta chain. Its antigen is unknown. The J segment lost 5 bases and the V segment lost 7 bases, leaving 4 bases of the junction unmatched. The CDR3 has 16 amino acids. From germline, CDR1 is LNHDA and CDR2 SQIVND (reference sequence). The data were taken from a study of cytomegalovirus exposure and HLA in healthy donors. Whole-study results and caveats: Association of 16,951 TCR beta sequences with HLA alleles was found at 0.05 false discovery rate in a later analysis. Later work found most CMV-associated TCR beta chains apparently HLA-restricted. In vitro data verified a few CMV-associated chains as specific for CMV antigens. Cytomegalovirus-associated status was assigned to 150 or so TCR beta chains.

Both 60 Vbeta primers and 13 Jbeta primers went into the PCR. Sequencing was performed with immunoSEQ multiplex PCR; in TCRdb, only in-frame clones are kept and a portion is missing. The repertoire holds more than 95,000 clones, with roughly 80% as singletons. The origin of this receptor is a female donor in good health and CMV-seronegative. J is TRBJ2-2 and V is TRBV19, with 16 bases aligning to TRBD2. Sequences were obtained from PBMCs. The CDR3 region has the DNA TGTGCCAGTATGGGACTAGCGGGAGGGGGTACCGGGGAGCTGTTTTTT. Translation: CASMGLAGGGTGELFF.